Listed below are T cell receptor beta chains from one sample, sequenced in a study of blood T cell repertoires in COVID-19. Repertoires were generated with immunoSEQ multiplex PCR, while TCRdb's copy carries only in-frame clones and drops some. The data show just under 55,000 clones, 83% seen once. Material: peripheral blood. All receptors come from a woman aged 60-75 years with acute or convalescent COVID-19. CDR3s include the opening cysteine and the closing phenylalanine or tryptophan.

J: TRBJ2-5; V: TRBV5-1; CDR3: CASSLSSGPQETQYF
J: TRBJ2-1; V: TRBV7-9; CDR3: CASRAESYNEQFF
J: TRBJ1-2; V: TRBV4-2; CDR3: CASSQWTGTNYGYTF
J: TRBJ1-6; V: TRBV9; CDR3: CASSVRQGNSPLHF
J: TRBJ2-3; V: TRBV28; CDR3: CASSPPASGGVPDTQYF
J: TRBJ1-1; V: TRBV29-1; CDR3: CSCADAEAFF
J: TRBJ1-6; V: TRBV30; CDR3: CAWSSPGFNSPLHF
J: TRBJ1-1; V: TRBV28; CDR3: CASSRQGGGKDTEAFF
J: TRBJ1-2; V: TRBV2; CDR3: CASSGETGGSYTF
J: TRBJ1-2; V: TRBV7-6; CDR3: CASSLIPSGQYIDTF
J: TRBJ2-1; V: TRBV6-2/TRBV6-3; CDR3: CASSYSTSGGRDEQFF
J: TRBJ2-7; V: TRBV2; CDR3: CASTADPGTGEEQYF
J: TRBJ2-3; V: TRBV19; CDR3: CASSVSLTDTQYF
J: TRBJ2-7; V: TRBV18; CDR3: CASSQQPYEQYF
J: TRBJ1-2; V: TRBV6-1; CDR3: CASSAAGTGSGYTF
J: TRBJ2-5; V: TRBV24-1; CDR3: CATSQNRGRQETQYF
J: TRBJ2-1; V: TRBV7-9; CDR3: CASSLGQGAYNEQFF
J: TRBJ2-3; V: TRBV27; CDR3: CASSLTITTDTQYF
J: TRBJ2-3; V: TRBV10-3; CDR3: CAISPSGRPGDTQYF
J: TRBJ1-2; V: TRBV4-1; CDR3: CASSQLGGQGAHYGYTF
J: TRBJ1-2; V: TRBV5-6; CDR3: CASSRPSVEYGYTF
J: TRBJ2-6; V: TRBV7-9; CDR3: CATDSGANVLTF
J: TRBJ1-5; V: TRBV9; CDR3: CASSVGSIPGQPQHF